These T cell receptor beta chains were read from a single sample in a study of blood T cell repertoires in COVID-19. Some clones are missing from TCRdb's copy, which holds only in-frame ones; the method was immunoSEQ multiplex PCR. The sample lists approximately 210,000 clones, 89% occurring once. Sequencing was done on a sample of peripheral blood. These receptor sequences come from a woman in her thirties or forties with acute or convalescent COVID-19. The CDR3 runs from the conserved cysteine through the conserved F or W. D genes are given only for firm matches. Size is omitted from some rows. Given values are once, few, many or a class for expanded clones.

v_gene,j_gene,d_gene,abundance,CDR3nt,CDR3aa
TRBV10-2,TRBJ2-2,TRBD2,once,TGCGCCAGCCTAGCGGGGCTTGGGGAGCTGTTTTTT,CASLAGLGELFF
TRBV10-2,TRBJ1-1,.,once,TGCGCCAGCAGTAAACAGGCTCGGAACACTGAAGCTTTCTTT,CASSKQARNTEAFF
TRBV5-1,TRBJ1-2,TRBD1,.,TGCGCCAGCAGCGACCCGGGACAGATTTATGGCTACACCTTC,CASSDPGQIYGYTF
TRBV12-3/TRBV12-4,TRBJ1-2,.,.,TGTGCCAGCAGTTTCACATTCTATGGCTACACCTTC,CASSFTFYGYTF
TRBV19,TRBJ1-4,.,.,TGTGCCAGTAGTATTTTTGGGTCAGGCGAAAAACTGTTTTTT,CASSIFGSGEKLFF
TRBV6-5,TRBJ1-1,.,.,TGTGCCAGCACCCCCCTCAGGGGTGAAGCTTTCTTT,CASTPLRGEAFF
TRBV6-5,TRBJ2-5,TRBD2,.,TGTGCCAGCAGTTTTTGGGGCGGGAGGGAGACCCAGTACTTC,CASSFWGGRETQYF
TRBV7-2,TRBJ2-5,TRBD1,.,TGTGCCAGCAGCTTAGGTTGGGCTATAGGGACAGACCAAGAGACCCAGTACTTC,CASSLGWAIGTDQETQYF
TRBV19,TRBJ2-3,.,.,TGTGCCAGTACCACCCCCCCCGCCCGGGGGGCCGAAGATACGCAGTATTTT,CASTTPPARGAEDTQYF
TRBV5-8,TRBJ1-2,.,.,TGTGCCAGCAGCTACACCATGGGCTACACCTTC,CASSYTMGYTF
TRBV6-5,TRBJ1-1,.,.,TGTGCCAGCAGTTACGCGGGCGTTGGTTCAACTGAAGCTTTCTTT,CASSYAGVGSTEAFF
TRBV25-1,TRBJ1-4,TRBD1,few,TGTGCCAGCAGTGCGACAGGGACTGAAAAACTGTTTTTT,CASSATGTEKLFF
TRBV6-2/TRBV6-3,TRBJ1-2,TRBD1,once,TGTGCCAGCAGCTCCCAGGGGGCGCGGGGCTATGGCTACACCTTC,CASSSQGARGYGYTF
TRBV5-1,TRBJ2-3,TRBD2,.,TGCGCCAGCAGCTTGACTAGCGGGTCGAGAGATACGCAGTATTTT,CASSLTSGSRDTQYF
TRBV7-9,TRBJ1-1,.,.,TGTGCCAGCACCGAATACAGGGACCGCAAGACTGAAGCTTTCTTT,CASTEYRDRKTEAFF
TRBV10-3,TRBJ1-1,TRBD1,.,TGTGCCATGAAACAGGGGGTGGGCACTGAAGCTTTCTTT,CAMKQGVGTEAFF
TRBV13,TRBJ1-1,TRBD1,.,TGTGCCAGCAGCTCTAACCTTCAGGGGGGTTCCTTGAAGAACACTGAAGCTTTCTTT,CASSSNLQGGSLKNTEAFF
TRBV5-1,TRBJ2-5,TRBD1,.,TGCGCCAGCAGTCGGGACAGACAAGAGACCCAGTACTTC,CASSRDRQETQYF
TRBV5-1,TRBJ1-5,TRBD1,.,TGCGCCAGCAGCTTGGGGGACAGTTGGACTCAGCCCCAGCATTTT,CASSLGDSWTQPQHF